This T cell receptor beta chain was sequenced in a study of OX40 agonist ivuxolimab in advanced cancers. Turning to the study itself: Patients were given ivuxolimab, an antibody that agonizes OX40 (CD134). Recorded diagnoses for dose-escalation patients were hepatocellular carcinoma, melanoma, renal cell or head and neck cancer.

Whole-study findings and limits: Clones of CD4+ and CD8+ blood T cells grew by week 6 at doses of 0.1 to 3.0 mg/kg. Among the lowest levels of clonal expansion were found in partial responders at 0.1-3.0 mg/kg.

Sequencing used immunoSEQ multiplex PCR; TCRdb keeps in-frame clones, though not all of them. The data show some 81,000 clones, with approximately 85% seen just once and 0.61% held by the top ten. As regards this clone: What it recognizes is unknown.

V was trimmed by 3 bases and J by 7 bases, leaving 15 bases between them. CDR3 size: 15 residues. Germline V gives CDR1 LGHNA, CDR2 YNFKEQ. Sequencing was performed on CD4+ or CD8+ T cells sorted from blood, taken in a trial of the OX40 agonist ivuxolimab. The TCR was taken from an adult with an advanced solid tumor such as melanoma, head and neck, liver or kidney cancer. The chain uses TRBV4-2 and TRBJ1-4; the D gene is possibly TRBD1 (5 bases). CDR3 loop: CASSHGEGLVEKLFF. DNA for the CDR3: TGTGCCAGCAGCCACGGAGAGGGGTTGGTTGAAAAACTGTTTTTT.